This record covers a single T cell receptor beta chain. Germline values: CDR1 MDHEN, CDR2 SYDVKM. With 6 bases clipped from V and 2 bases from J, the junction kept 6 bases outside the gene matches. The CDR3 extends over 15 amino acids. These data originate in a study of cytotoxic CD8 clonotypes in ibrutinib-treated CLL. The protocol was immunoSEQ multiplex PCR, while the TCRdb copy is restricted to in-frame clones and leaves out a portion. Of 35,000 or so clones listed, about 70% are singletons. The J gene is TRBJ2-3, the V gene TRBV28; the match to TRBD1 covers 9 bases. Sample: PBMCs, taken before ibrutinib treatment. This sequence was found in a human donor with chronic lymphocytic leukemia. The CDR3 is CASSRGDRATDTQYF. In nucleotides, the CDR3 is TGTGCCAGCAGCCGCGGGGACAGGGCCACAGATACGCAGTATTTT. The full variable domain, with the rest looked up from reference TRBV28 and TRBJ2-3, is DVKVTQSSRYLVKRTGEKVFLECVQDMDHENMFWYRQDPGLGLRLIYFSYDVKMKEKGDIPEGYSVSREKKERFSLILESASTNQTSMYLCASSRGDRATDTQYFGPGTRLTVL.